The present TCR beta chain was sequenced within a study of shared clonotypes between healthy human individuals. Overall study results and limits: Generation probability values for non-shared clonotypes were lower than those for clonotypes shared by all four donors.

This clone occurred a few times. Its antigen is not known. CDR3 size: 15 residues. V was pared by 6 bases and J by 0 bases, with 13 bases between. Germline V gene sequence: CDR1 SGHTA, CDR2 FQGTGA. Genomic DNA belonging to each subset was distributed in equal measure over several immunoSEQ plates. Sequencing used immunoSEQ multiplex PCR; TCRdb keeps in-frame clones, though not all of them. This sample has some 1 million clones, with about 75% found just once. The sequence was obtained from a young man in good health. Material for sequencing was memory CD4+ T cells sorted from blood. Sample subset: CD45RA-negative fraction. The J gene is TRBJ2-3, the V gene TRBV7-3; D might be TRBD1 (6 bases). The DNA of the CDR3 is TGTGCCAGCAGTTCCAACGACAGGAGCACAGATACGCAGTATTTT. It translates to CASSSNDRSTDTQYF.